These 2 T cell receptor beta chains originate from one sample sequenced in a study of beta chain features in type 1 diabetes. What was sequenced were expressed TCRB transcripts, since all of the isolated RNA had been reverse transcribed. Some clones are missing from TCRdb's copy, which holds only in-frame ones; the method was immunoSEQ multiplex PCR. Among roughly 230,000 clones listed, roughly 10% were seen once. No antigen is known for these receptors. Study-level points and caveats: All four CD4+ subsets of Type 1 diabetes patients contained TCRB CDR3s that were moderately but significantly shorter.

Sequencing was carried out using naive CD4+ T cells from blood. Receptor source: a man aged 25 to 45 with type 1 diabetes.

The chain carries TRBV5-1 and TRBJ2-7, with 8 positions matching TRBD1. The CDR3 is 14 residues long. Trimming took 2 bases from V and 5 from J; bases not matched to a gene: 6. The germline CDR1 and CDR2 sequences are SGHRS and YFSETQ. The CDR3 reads CASSLQGVENEQYF. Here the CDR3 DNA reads TGCGCCAGCAGCTTACAGGGGGTCGAAAACGAGCAGTACTTC. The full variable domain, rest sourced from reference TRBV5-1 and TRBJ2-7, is KAGVTQTPRYLIKTRGQQVTLSCSPISGHRSVSWYQQTPGQGLQFLFEYFSETQRNKGNFPGRFSGRQFSNSRSEMNVSTLELGDSALYLCASSLQGVENEQYFGPGTRLTVT.

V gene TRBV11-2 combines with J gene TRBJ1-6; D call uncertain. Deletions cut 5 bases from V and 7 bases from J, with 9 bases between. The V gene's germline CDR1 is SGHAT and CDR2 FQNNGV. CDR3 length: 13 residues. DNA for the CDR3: TGTGCCAGCAGCCCTTCCCTCAATTCACCCCTCCACTTT. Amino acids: CASSPSLNSPLHF.